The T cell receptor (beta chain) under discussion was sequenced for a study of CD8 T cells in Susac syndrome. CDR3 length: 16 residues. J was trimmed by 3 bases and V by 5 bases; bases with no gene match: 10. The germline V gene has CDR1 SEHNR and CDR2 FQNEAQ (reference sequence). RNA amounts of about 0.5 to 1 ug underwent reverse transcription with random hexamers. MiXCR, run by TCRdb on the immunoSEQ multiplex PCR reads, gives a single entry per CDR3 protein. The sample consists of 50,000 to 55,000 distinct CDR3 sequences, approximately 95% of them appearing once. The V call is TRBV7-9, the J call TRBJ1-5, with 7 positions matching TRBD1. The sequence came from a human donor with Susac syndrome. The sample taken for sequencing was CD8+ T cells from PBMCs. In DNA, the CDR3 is TGTGCCAGCAGCCCCCCTGACAGGGAGCCCAATCAGCCCCAGCATTTT. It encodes CASSPPDREPNQPQHF.